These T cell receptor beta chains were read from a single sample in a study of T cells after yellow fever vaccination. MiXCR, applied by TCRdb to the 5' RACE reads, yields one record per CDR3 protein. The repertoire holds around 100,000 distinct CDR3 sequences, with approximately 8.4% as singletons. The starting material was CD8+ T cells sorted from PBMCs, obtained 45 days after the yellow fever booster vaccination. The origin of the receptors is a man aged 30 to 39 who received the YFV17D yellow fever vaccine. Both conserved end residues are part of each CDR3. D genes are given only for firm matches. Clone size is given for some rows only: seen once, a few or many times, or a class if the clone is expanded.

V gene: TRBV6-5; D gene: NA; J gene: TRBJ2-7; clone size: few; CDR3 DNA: TGTGCCAGCAGTTACTCGAGGTCCGCCCACGAGCAGTACTTC; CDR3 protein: CASSYSRSAHEQYF
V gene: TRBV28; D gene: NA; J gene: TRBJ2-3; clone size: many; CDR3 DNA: TGTGCCAGCAGTCGAGTCGGGGGAGGTAGCACAGATACGCAGTATTTT; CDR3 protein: CASSRVGGGSTDTQYF
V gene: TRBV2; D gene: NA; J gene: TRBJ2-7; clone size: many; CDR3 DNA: TGTGCCAGCAGCCGTACAGGGATTCCTTTCTACGAGCAGTACTTC; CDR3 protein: CASSRTGIPFYEQYF
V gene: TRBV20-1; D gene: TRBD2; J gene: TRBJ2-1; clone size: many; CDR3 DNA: TGCAGTGCTTTTAGACTAGCGGAATACAATGAGCAGTTCTTC; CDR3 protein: CSAFRLAEYNEQFF
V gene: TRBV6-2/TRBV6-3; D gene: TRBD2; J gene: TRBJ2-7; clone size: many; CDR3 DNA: TGTGCCAGCAGTTTGTGGCTAGCGGGAGTGAGCTCCTACGAGCAGTACTTC; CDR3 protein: CASSLWLAGVSSYEQYF
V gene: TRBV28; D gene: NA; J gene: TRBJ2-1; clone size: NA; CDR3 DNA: TGTGCCAGCAGTTTAAGGGAGTTCGGGACTGAGCAGTTCTTC; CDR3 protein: CASSLREFGTEQFF
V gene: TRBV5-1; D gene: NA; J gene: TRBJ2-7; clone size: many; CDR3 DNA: TGCGCCAGCAGCTTGGTGGGTCCCGGGACAAGCTCCTACGAGCAGTACTTC; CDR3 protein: CASSLVGPGTSSYEQYF
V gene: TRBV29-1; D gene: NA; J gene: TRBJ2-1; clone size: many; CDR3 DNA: TGCAGCGTGACTCCCGATTCCTACAATGAGCAGTTCTTC; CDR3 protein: CSVTPDSYNEQFF
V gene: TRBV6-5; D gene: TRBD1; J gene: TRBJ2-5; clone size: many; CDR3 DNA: TGTGCCAGCAGTTACACGACAGGGTACCAAGAGACCCAGTACTTC; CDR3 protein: CASSYTTGYQETQYF
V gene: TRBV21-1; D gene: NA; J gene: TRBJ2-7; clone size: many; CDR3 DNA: TGTGCCAGCAGCCTACAGGGGGGAACCTACGAGCAGTACTTC; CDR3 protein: CASSLQGGTYEQYF
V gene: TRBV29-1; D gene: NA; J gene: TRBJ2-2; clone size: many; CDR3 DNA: TGCAGCGTTGACAGGGGAGGCACCGGGGAGCTGTTTTTT; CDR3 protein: CSVDRGGTGELFF
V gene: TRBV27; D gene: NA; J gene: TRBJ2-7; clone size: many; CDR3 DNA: TGTGCCAGCAGTTTCCAGGGCAACTCCTACGAGCAGTACTTC; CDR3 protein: CASSFQGNSYEQYF
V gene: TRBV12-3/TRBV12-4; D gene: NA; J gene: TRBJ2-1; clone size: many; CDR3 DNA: TGTGCCAGCAGTTTAGGAGACAATGAGCAGTTCTTC; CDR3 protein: CASSLGDNEQFF
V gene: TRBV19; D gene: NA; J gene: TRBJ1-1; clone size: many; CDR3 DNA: TGTGCCAGTAGTATAGGCCTCGGGGCCGGCCCTGAAGCTTTCTTT; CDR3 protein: CASSIGLGAGPEAFF
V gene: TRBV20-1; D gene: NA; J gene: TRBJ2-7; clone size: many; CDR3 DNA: TGCAGTGCTAGAGAGTCTAGCGACTACGAGCAGTACTTC; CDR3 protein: CSARESSDYEQYF
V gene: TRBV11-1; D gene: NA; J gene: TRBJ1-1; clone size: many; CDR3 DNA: TGTGCCAGCAGCCCCCCGCACGGGGTGAGGGGAGGGGAGACTGAAGCTTTCTTT; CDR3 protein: CASSPPHGVRGGETEAFF
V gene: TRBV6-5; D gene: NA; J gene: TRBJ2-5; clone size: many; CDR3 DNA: TGTGCCAGCAGTTACTCCCAAGAGACCCAGTACTTC; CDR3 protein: CASSYSQETQYF
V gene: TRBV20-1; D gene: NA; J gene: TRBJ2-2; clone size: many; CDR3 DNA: TGCAGTGCTAGGCTCACCGGGGAGCTGTTTTTT; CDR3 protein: CSARLTGELFF
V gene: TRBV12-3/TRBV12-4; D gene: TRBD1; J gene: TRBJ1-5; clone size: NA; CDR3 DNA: TGTGCCAGCAGTTTTGGGACAGGGGTCAATCAGCCCCAGCATTTT; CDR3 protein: CASSFGTGVNQPQHF
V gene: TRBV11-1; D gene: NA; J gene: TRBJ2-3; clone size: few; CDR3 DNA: TGTGCCAGCAGCATAGGGATTGATACGCAGTATTTT; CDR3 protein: CASSIGIDTQYF
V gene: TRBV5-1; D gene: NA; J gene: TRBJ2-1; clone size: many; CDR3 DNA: TGCGCCAGCAGCTTGGAAGGGACCGAAGTCCTAAATGAGCAGTTCTTC; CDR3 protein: CASSLEGTEVLNEQFF
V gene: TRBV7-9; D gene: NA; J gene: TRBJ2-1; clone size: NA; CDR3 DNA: TGTGCCAGCAGCTTTGGGGCGGCGGATGAGCAGTTCTTC; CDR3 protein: CASSFGAADEQFF
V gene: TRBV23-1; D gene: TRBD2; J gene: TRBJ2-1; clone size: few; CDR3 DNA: TGCGCCAGCAGTCATAAGACTAGCGGACCTAACAATGAGCAGTTCTTC; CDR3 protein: CASSHKTSGPNNEQFF
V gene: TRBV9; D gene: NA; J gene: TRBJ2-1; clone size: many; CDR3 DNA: TGTGCCAGCAGCAATAGCGGAGACTACAATGAGCAGTTCTTC; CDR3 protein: CASSNSGDYNEQFF
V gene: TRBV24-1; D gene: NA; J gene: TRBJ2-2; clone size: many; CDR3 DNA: TGTGCCACCAGTGGTTGGTCCGGGGAGCTGTTTTTT; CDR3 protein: CATSGWSGELFF
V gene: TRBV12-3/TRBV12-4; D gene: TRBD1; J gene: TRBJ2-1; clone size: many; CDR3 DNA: TGTGCCAGCAGTCCCCAAGGGGGCGAGCAGTTCTTC; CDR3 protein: CASSPQGGEQFF
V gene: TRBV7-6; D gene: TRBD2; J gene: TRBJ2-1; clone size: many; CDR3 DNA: TGTGCCAGCAGCCAACTACATAGCGGGAGGATAGACAATGAGCAGTTCTTC; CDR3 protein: CASSQLHSGRIDNEQFF
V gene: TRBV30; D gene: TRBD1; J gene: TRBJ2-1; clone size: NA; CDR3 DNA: TGTGCGTTGGGACAGGAGGTAGGGGTTGAGCAGTTCTTC; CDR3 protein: CALGQEVGVEQFF
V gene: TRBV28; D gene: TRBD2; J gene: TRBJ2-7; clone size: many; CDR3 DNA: TGTGCCAGCAGGGGAACTAGCGGGAGCTACCCCTACGAGCAGTACTTC; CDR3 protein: CASRGTSGSYPYEQYF
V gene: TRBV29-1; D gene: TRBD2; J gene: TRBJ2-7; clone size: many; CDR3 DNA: TGCAGCGTTGAAGGTGTAGCGGGACTAACCTACGAGCAGTACTTC; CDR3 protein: CSVEGVAGLTYEQYF
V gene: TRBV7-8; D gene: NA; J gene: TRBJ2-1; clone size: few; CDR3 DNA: TGTGCCAGCAGCTTCAGGGTTACCTACAATGAGCAGTTCTTC; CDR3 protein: CASSFRVTYNEQFF
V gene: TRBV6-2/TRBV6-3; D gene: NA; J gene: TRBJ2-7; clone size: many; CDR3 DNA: TGTGCCAGCAGTTACTCGAACATCTACGAGCAGTACTTC; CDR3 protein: CASSYSNIYEQYF
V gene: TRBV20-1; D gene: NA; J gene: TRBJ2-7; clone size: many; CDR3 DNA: TGCAGTGCTGGGGGACTTACCATTTCCTACGAGCAGTACTTC; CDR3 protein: CSAGGLTISYEQYF
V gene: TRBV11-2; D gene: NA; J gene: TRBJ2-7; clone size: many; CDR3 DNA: TGTGCCAGCAGCTTCGGGGAGCAGTACTTC; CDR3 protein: CASSFGEQYF
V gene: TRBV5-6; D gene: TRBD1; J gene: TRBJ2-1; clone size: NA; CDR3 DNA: TGTGCCAGCAGCTTGGGCCGGGACAGGGATGTCAATGAGCAGTTCTTC; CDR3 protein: CASSLGRDRDVNEQFF
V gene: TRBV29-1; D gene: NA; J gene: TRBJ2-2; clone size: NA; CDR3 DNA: TGCAGCGGTTGGGGGGCCGGGGAGCTGTTTTTT; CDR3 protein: CSGWGAGELFF
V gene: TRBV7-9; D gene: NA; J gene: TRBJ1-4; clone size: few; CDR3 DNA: TGTGCCAGCAGCCCCGCCATAGGGAATGAAAAACTGTTTTTT; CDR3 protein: CASSPAIGNEKLFF
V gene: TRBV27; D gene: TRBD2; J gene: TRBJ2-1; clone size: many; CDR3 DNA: TGTGCCACCACTAGCGGGAGTTTCCATGAGCAGTTCTTC; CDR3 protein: CATTSGSFHEQFF
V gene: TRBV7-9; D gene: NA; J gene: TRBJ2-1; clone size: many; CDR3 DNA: TGTGCCAGCAGCCCCCAACTAAAAGAGCAGTTCTTC; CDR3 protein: CASSPQLKEQFF
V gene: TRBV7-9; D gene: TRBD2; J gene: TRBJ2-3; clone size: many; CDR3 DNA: TGTGCCAGCAGCTCTAGACTAGCATTCCCAGATACGCAGTATTTT; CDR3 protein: CASSSRLAFPDTQYF
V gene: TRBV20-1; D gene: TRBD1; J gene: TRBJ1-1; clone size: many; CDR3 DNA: TGCAGTGCTCGTACAGGGGGCTCGACCACTGAAGCTTTCTTT; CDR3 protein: CSARTGGSTTEAFF
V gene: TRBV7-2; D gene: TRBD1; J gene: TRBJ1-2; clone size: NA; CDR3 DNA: TGTGCCAGCAGCTTCGGGACAGGGCACACCTTC; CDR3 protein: CASSFGTGHTF
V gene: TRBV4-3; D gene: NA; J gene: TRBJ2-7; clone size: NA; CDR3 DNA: TGCGCCAGCAGGGCAGGGGTGAGCTCCTACGAGCAGTACTTC; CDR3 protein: CASRAGVSSYEQYF
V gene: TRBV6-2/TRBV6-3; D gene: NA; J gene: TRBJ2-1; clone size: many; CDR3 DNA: TGTGCCAGCACGGGTTGGGGCGGGAATGAGCAGTTCTTC; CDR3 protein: CASTGWGGNEQFF
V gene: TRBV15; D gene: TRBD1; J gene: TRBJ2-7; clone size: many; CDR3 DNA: TGTGCCACCAGCAGGAAACAGACAGGGATCGACGAGCAGTACTTC; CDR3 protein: CATSRKQTGIDEQYF
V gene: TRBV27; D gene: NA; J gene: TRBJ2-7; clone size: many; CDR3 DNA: TGTGCCAGCAGTGTAACCCCAGGGGGACTATCCTACGAGCAGTACTTC; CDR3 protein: CASSVTPGGLSYEQYF
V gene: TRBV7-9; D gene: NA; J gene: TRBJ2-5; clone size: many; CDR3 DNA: TGTGCCAGCAGCTCACAGGTGACTCAAGAGACCCAGTACTTC; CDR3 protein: CASSSQVTQETQYF
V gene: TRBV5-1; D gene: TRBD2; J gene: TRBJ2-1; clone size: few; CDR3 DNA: TGCGCCAGCAGCCTCCACATCATGGGGCTTGCGGGAGGGCCTTACAATGAGCAGTTCTTC; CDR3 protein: CASSLHIMGLAGGPYNEQFF
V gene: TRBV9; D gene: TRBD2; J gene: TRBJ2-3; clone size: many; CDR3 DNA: TGTGCCAGCAGCGTAGAACTAGCGGGAGGACAAGATACGCAGTATTTT; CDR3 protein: CASSVELAGGQDTQYF
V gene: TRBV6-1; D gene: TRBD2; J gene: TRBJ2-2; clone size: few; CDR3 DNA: TGTGCCAGCATTGGGCTAGCGGTATCCACCGGGGAGCTGTTTTTT; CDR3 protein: CASIGLAVSTGELFF
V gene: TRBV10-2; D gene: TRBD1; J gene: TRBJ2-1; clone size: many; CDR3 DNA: TGCGCCAGCAGCCAGGGACAGGGGGCAAACAATGAGCAGTTCTTC; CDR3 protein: CASSQGQGANNEQFF
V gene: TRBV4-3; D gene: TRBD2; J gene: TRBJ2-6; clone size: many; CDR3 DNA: TGCGCCAGCAGCCAAGATTGGGTAGCGGGAGACTACTCTGGGGCCAACGTCCTGACTTTC; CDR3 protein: CASSQDWVAGDYSGANVLTF
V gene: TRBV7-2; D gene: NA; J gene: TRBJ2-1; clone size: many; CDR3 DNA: TGTGCCAGCAGCTTAGGCGGCGAAAATGAGCAGTTCTTC; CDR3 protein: CASSLGGENEQFF
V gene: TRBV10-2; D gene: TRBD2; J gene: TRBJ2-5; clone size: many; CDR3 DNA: TGCGCCAGCAGTGGGCGGGAGGGCCAGGAGACCCAGTACTTC; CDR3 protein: CASSGREGQETQYF
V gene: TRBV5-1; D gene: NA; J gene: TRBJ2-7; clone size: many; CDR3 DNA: TGCGCCAGCAGCTTGGGAGGGAGTGTTTACGAGCAGTACTTC; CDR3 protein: CASSLGGSVYEQYF